This TCR beta chain was documented in a study of T-cell reconstitution after alpha-beta-depleted transplantation in children. This CDR3 comprises 14 residues. V shed 4 bases and J shed 8 bases, with 15 bases lying between them. CDR1 and CDR2 (germline): LGHDT, YNNKEL (reference sequence). The TCRbeta library incorporated unique molecular identifiers. TCRdb ran MiXCR on the PCR reads and lists one entry per CDR3 protein. This sample yields some 300,000 distinct CDR3 sequences, of which roughly 9.1% are seen a single time; approximately 7% belongs to the top ten. This clonotype was recorded many times. The antigen is not known. Findings of the study overall: By one year post-transplant, T-cell counts and diversity largely arose from T cells that were newly produced.

The source of this sequence is a boy in the first two years of life with acute myeloid leukemia, due to receive a stem cell transplant. This specimen was PBMCs, taken before TCRalphabeta/CD19-depleted stem cell transplant. V gene TRBV3-1 combines with J gene TRBJ2-1, with D perhaps matching TRBD1 (5 bases). Here the CDR3 reads CASSPSWGRDEQFF. CDR3 in DNA: TGTGCCAGCAGCCCATCATGGGGCCGCGATGAGCAGTTCTTC.